This T cell receptor beta chain came from a study of neurological immune-mediated disorders. With V trimmed by 6 bases and J by 1 base, 6 bases remained unmatched. Germline lookup yields CDR1 MNHNY and CDR2 SVGAGI (reference sequence). The CDR3 sequence is 15 residues long. This clonotype came up many times. TCRdb recomputed calls from the 5' RACE reads with MiXCR, one row per CDR3 protein. The sample lists some 65,000 distinct CDR3 sequences; approximately 4.1% were seen once. The sample taken for sequencing was PBMCs. This sequence joins TRBV6-6 and TRBJ2-3; 8 bases map to TRBD2. The TCR originated in a man in his forties or fifties with multiple sclerosis. The CDR3 nucleotides are TGTGCCAGCAGGGTCAGCGGGGGTCGCACAGATACGCAGTATTTT. It encodes CASRVSGGRTDTQYF.